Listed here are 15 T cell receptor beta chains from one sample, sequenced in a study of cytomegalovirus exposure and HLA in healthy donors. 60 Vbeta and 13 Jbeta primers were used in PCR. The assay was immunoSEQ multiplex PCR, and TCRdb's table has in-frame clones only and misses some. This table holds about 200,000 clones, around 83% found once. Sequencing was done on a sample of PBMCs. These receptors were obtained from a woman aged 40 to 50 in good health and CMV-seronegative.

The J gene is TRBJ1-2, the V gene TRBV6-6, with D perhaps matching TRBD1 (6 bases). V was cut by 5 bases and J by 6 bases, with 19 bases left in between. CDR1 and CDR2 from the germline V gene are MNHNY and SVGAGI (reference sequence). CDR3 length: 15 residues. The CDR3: CASSPDPRGAHGYTF. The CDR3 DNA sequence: TGTGCCAGCAGTCCAGACCCACGGGGGGCCCATGGCTACACCTTC.

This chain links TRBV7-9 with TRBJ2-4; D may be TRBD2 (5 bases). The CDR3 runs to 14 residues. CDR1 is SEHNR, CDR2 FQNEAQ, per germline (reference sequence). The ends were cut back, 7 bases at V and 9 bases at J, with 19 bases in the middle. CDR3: CASTRQWGESIQYF. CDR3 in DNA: TGTGCCAGCACCCGTCAGTGGGGAGAAAGCATTCAGTACTTC.

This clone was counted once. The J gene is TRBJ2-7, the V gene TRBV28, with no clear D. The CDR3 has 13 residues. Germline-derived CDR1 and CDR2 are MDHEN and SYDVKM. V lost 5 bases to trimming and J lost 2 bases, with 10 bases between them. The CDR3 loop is CASSPSPTYEQYF. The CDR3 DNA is TGTGCCAGCAGTCCCTCCCCTACCTACGAGCAGTACTTC.

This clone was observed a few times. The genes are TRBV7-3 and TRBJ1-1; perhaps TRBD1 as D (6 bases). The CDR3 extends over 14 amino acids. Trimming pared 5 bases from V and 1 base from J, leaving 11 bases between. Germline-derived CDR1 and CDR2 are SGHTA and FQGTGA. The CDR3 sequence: CASSLQGSNTEAFF. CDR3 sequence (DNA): TGTGCCAGCAGCCTACAGGGATCGAACACTGAAGCTTTCTTT.

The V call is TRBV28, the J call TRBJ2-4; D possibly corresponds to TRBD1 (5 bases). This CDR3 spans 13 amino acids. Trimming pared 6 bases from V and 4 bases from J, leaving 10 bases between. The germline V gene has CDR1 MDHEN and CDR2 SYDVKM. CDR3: CASRTAPKNIQYF. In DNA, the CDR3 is TGTGCCAGCAGGACAGCACCGAAAAACATTCAGTACTTC.

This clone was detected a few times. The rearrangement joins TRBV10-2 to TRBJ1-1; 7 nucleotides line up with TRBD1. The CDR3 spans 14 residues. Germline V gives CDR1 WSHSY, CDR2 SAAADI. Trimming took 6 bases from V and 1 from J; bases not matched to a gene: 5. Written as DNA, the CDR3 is TGCGCCAGCAGACAGGGGCGGAAGAACACTGAAGCTTTCTTT. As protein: CASRQGRKNTEAFF.

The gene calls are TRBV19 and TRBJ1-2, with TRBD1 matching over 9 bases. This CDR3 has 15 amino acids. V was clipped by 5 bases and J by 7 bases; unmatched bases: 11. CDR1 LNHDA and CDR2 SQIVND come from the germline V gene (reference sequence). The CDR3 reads CASSADRGLAAGYTF. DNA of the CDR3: TGTGCCAGTAGTGCGGACAGGGGACTGGCAGCTGGCTACACCTTC.

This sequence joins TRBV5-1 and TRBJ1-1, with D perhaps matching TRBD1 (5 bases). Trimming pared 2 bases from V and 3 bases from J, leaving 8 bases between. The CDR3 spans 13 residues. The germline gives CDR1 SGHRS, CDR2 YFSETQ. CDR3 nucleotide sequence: TGCGCCAGCAGCTTCTGGGGGGACACTGAAGCTTTCTTT. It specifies CASSFWGDTEAFF.

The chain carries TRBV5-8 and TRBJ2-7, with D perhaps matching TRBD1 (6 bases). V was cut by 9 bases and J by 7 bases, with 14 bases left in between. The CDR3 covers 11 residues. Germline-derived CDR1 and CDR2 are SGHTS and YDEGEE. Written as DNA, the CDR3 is TGTGCCACCGCCAGGGGTTATGAGCAGTACTTC. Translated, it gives CATARGYEQYF. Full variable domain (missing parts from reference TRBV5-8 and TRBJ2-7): EAGVTQSPTHLIKTRGQQATLRCSPISGHTSVYWYQQALGLGLQFLLWYDEGEERNRGNFPPRFSGRQFPNYSSELNVNALELEDSALYLCATARGYEQYFGPGTRLTVT.

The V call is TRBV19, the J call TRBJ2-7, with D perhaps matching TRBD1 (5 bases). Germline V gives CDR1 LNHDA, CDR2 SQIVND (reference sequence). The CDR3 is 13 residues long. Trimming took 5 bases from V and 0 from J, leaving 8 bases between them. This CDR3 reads CASSEQGSYEQYF. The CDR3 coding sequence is TGTGCCAGTAGTGAGCAGGGCTCCTACGAGCAGTACTTC.

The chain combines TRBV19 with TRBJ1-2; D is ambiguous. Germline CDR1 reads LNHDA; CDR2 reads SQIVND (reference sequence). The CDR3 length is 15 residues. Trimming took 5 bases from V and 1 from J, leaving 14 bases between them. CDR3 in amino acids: CASSVPVQFNYGYTF. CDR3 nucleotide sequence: TGTGCCAGTAGTGTGCCCGTGCAGTTTAACTATGGCTACACCTTC.

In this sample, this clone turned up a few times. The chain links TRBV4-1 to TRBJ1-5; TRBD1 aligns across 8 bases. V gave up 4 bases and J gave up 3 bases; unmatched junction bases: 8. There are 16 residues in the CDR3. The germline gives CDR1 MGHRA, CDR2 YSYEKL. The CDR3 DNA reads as TGCGCCAGCAGCCGTTATGCAGGGGGCGACAATCAGCCCCAGCATTTT. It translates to CASSRYAGGDNQPQHF.

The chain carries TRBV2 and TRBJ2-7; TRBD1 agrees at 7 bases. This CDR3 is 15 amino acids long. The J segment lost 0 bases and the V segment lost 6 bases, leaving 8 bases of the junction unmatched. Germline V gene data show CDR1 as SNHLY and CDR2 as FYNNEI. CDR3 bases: TGTGCCAGCAGCGACCCCGGGACAGTCTCCTACGAGCAGTACTTC. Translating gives CASSDPGTVSYEQYF.

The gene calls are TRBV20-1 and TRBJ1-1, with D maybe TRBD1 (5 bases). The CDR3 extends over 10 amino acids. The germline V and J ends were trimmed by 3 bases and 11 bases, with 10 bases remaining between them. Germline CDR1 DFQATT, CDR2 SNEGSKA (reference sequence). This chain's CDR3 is CSASSGVAFF. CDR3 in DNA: TGCAGTGCTAGTTCGGGGGTGGCTTTCTTT.

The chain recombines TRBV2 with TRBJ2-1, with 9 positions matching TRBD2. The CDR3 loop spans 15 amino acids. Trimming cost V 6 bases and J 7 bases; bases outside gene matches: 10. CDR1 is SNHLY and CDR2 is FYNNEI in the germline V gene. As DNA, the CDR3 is TGTGCCAGCAGAGGAGGCGGGAGGGCAAAAAATGAGCAGTTCTTC. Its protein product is CASRGGGRAKNEQFF.